These T cell receptor beta chains were read from a single sample in a study of blood T cell repertoires in COVID-19. Some clones are missing from TCRdb's copy, which holds only in-frame ones; the method was immunoSEQ multiplex PCR. There are about 160,000 clones in the sample; about 80% occur only once, and 22% lies in the top ten. Sequencing used peripheral blood. The receptor source for this set is a woman over 75 with acute or convalescent COVID-19. Each CDR3 is given with its conserved first and last residue. D genes are given only for firm matches. Clone size is stated in some rows and not others, as once, few, many or a class when expanded.

j_call clone_size v_call d_call cdr3_aa
TRBJ1-1 - TRBV29-1 - CSVKGLTNTEAFF
TRBJ1-4 - TRBV24-1 - CATSDGAGTGLAGEKLFF
TRBJ1-5 - TRBV2 - CASSEGGSGDSNQPQHF
TRBJ1-2 - TRBV5-6 TRBD1 CASSIDRVYGYTF
TRBJ2-5 - TRBV5-1 - CASSLGRAGETQYF
TRBJ1-2 - TRBV2 - CASRFPGGVGANYGYTF
TRBJ2-7 - TRBV29-1 TRBD2 CSVPGASGFSYEQYF
TRBJ2-2 - TRBV24-1 TRBD2 CATSDTSGTSGNTGELFF
TRBJ1-2 - TRBV3-1/TRBV3-2 - CASSQIANYGYTF
TRBJ1-5 - TRBV27 - CASSRGTQGHQPQHF
TRBJ1-2 - TRBV3-1/TRBV3-2 - CASSQDIVGYTF
TRBJ1-2 - TRBV4-3 - CASSQGAENYGYTF
TRBJ1-2 - TRBV27 TRBD1 CASSRGQGGGYTF
TRBJ1-1 few TRBV7-9 - CASSRLLRTAANTEAFF
TRBJ1-2 - TRBV27 TRBD1 CASTLRQGDYGYTF
TRBJ2-1 - TRBV7-2 TRBD2 CASSLGRASGNEQFF
TRBJ1-1 once TRBV5-1 TRBD1 CASSLEGATEAFF